The rows below give T cell receptor beta chains drawn from one sample of a study of OX40 agonist ivuxolimab in advanced cancers. Using immunoSEQ multiplex PCR, the repertoire was profiled, and TCRdb retains in-frame clones only, with some absent. The top ten hold approximately 0.19% of the sample, which has 80,000 or so clones, roughly 90% seen once. The input for sequencing was CD4+ or CD8+ T cells sorted from blood, taken in a trial of the OX40 agonist ivuxolimab. The receptors derive from an adult with an advanced solid tumor such as melanoma, head and neck, liver or kidney cancer. Both conserved end residues are part of each CDR3. D genes are given only for firm matches. Only some rows state a clone size, as once, few, many or a class for expanded clones.

.	.	TRBV10-3	TRBJ2-2	CAISESPWQNTGELFF	TGTGCCATCAGTGAATCACCATGGCAGAACACCGGGGAGCTGTTTTTT
.	.	TRBV2	TRBJ1-2	CASSDGRFGGYTF	TGTGCCAGCAGTGACGGACGGTTTGGTGGCTACACCTTC
.	TRBD1	TRBV4-2	TRBJ2-2	CASSQDRDRANTGELFF	TGTGCCAGCAGCCAAGACCGGGACAGGGCGAACACCGGGGAGCTGTTTTTT
.	TRBD2	TRBV11-2	TRBJ2-1	CASSLDRGTSGTYNEQFF	TGTGCCAGCAGCTTAGATCGAGGGACTAGCGGAACCTACAATGAGCAGTTCTTC
.	TRBD1	TRBV29-1	TRBJ2-3	CSVQGRADTQYF	TGCAGCGTACAGGGGCGGGCAGATACGCAGTATTTT
.	.	TRBV6-1	TRBJ1-2	CASSEARVSGYTF	TGTGCCAGCAGTGAAGCGCGGGTGAGTGGCTACACCTTC
.	.	TRBV19	TRBJ1-2	CASSIAGDGGYTF	TGTGCCAGTAGTATAGCGGGAGACGGTGGCTACACCTTC
.	TRBD2	TRBV9	TRBJ2-2	CASRNSGGNTGELFF	TGTGCCAGCAGAAATAGCGGGGGGAACACCGGGGAGCTGTTTTTT
.	TRBD1	TRBV2	TRBJ2-7	CASRGTGQSYEQYF	TGTGCCAGCAGGGGGACAGGTCAATCCTACGAGCAGTACTTC
.	TRBD2	TRBV11-1	TRBJ2-2	CASRRGLAETYTGELFF	TGTGCCAGCCGCAGGGGACTAGCGGAAACCTACACCGGGGAGCTGTTTTTT
.	.	TRBV6-1	TRBJ1-2	CASSERRYGYTF	TGTGCCAGCAGTGAACGTCGCTATGGCTACACCTTC
.	.	TRBV5-1	TRBJ1-2	CASSPGLTDGYTF	TGCGCCAGCAGCCCGGGACTGACGGATGGCTACACCTTC
.	.	TRBV19	TRBJ1-1	CASKGPPGYTEAFF	TGTGCCAGTAAAGGGCCGCCTGGGTACACTGAAGCTTTCTTT
.	.	TRBV21-1	TRBJ1-5	CASSTDRSNQPQHF	TGTGCCAGCAGCACTGACAGGAGCAATCAGCCCCAGCATTTT
.	.	TRBV5-6	TRBJ1-2	CASSLTNEDGNYGYTF	TGTGCCAGCAGCTTGACCAATGAGGACGGTAACTATGGCTACACCTTC
.	.	TRBV9	TRBJ2-1	CASSVGSYSYNEQFF	TGTGCCAGCAGCGTAGGAAGCTATTCCTACAATGAGCAGTTCTTC
.	.	TRBV30	TRBJ2-7	CAWRGPLRPYEQYF	TGTGCCTGGAGGGGTCCCCTCCGCCCCTACGAGCAGTACTTC
.	TRBD2	TRBV19	TRBJ2-1	CASQGLAGVYSDEQFF	TGTGCCAGTCAAGGACTAGCGGGAGTATATTCCGATGAGCAGTTCTTC
.	TRBD1	TRBV7-8	TRBJ1-1	CASSLRFPGGAVNTEAFF	TGTGCCAGCAGCTTAAGATTTCCAGGGGGCGCGGTGAACACTGAAGCTTTCTTT
.	TRBD1	TRBV5-8	TRBJ1-5	CASSFPDRVVNQPQHF	TGTGCCAGCAGCTTCCCCGACAGGGTTGTCAATCAGCCCCAGCATTTT
.	.	TRBV5-1	TRBJ1-2	CASSSAGNGYGYTF	TGCGCCAGCAGCTCGGCGGGAAACGGGTATGGCTACACCTTC
.	TRBD2	TRBV5-6	TRBJ2-7	CASSLSGTSGRVKIDEQYF	TGTGCCAGCAGCTTAAGTGGGACTAGCGGGAGAGTCAAAATCGACGAGCAGTACTTC
.	TRBD1	TRBV6-6	TRBJ2-7	CASSLDRVGSYEQYF	TGTGCCAGCAGTTTAGACAGGGTAGGGTCCTACGAGCAGTACTTC
.	TRBD1	TRBV28	TRBJ1-2	CASSSRGQGIFYGYTF	TGTGCCAGCAGTTCTCGAGGACAGGGGATCTTTTATGGCTACACCTTC
.	.	TRBV7-2	TRBJ1-5	CASSLVSQGGQPQHF	TGTGCCAGCAGCTTAGTTTCACAGGGCGGTCAGCCCCAGCATTTT
.	.	TRBV13	TRBJ2-3	CASSRAGTDTQYF	TGTGCCAGCTCCCGGGCGGGCACAGATACGCAGTATTTT
.	.	TRBV6-1	TRBJ1-5	CASSSTDNNQPQHF	TGTGCCAGCAGTTCAACAGATAACAATCAGCCCCAGCATTTT
.	.	TRBV10-2	TRBJ2-5	CASSAPPETQYF	TGCGCCAGCAGTGCGCCCCCAGAGACCCAGTACTTC
few	.	TRBV11-2	TRBJ2-5	CASSFRETQYF	TGTGCCAGCAGCTTTCGGGAGACCCAGTACTTC
.	TRBD2	TRBV11-3	TRBJ2-3	CASSLGSGGSTDTQYF	TGTGCCAGCAGCTTAGGTAGCGGGGGGAGCACAGATACGCAGTATTTT
.	TRBD2	TRBV9	TRBJ2-3	CASSVRSETSGGADTQYF	TGTGCCAGCAGCGTACGATCCGAGACTAGCGGGGGGGCAGATACGCAGTATTTT
.	.	TRBV5-1	TRBJ2-1	CASSPALYSKGDEQFF	TGCGCCAGCAGCCCGGCACTGTATAGTAAAGGGGATGAGCAGTTCTTC